The sequence of this T cell receptor beta chain was determined in a study of blood T cell repertoires in acute mononucleosis (dated by TCRdb to 2019 to 2021). Turning to the overall study: Acute-phase samples were taken within 2 weeks of symptom onset, representing the primary response. During acute infection, about 2.3% and 0.99% of blood CD8 T cells were made up of mean YVL-BR-specific and GLC-BM-specific cells, respectively. The mean blood EBV load was around 4 log10 genome copies per million B cells in acute infection and about 2.5 at convalescence. Overall study outcomes, separate from this receptor: Both chains appeared to be involved in GLC-BM selection, with public TCRbeta motifs on BV14-BJ2 and BV20-BJ1 being observed alongside a TCRalpha motif on AV5-AJ31. Persistence into convalescence was observed for only roughly 9.2% of unique acute clonotypes, yet most of the response was made up by these persisting clonotypes, and the remaining acute clonotypes were seemingly replaced by new diverse de novo clonotypes. The low acute-to-convalescent clonotype overlap might be partly explained by sampling error, because only a fraction of each donor's blood was analyzed. Only a few donors were included in the cohort, so group averages were based on very few individuals.

Total RNA from at least 8,000 sorted tetramer+ CD8 T cells was reverse transcribed into cDNA for TCR profiling. CDR3 regions were amplified by PCR with primers annealing to V and J regions, adding unique molecular identifiers to track templates. The immunoSEQ platform, including its sequencing and error-correction standards, was used to profile TCRalpha and TCRbeta chains. In the authors' own workflow: Clonal copy numbers were corrected for sequencing and PCR errors, and CDR3s were defined per IMGT conventions. Analysis was restricted to productive rearrangements and was performed with immunoSEQ Analyzer versions 2.0 and 3.0, and gene-pairing frequencies were further processed in Microsoft Excel. Circos plots were used to visualize V-J pairings, and MEME plus a custom motifSearch program were used to find CDR3 motifs. The OLGA algorithm was used to calculate the probability of generation of TCR sequences. Clonotypes found at both visits were termed persistent, clonotypes found only in the acute phase were termed nonpersistent, and clonotypes found only at convalescence were termed de novo. Any amino acid clonotype used by more than one donor was defined as a public TCR. Drawn from immuneACCESS, this table holds only the in-frame rearrangements with V and J called that TCRdb kept. Clones are partly lost; checked studies trace under half to an unresolved V gene and leave the rest unexplained. The V and J calls and the clone size are those of that table, but D and trimming were determined from the DNA. For this sample there are fewer than 2,500 clones; about 65% appear just once. Of the sample, 51% falls within the top ten clones.

The label giving this sample's time point can be read as: acute infectious mononucleosis, at clinical presentation within 2 weeks of symptom onset (visit 1). CD8 T cell responses to two immunodominant EBV epitopes, BRLF1 109 (YVL-BR) and BMLF1 280 (GLC-BM), were tracked in the study over primary infection. A positive serum heterophile antibody test together with EBV viral capsid antigen-specific IgM pointed to primary EBV infection. Total CD8 T cells were first enriched from PBMCs by magnetic positive selection (MACS). A FACSAria III was used to sort live CD3+ CD8+ tetramer+ cells to a purity above 95%. Cell sorting used a PE-conjugated tetramer carrying the BMLF1 280-288 peptide. Directly ex vivo after tetramer sorting, the TCR repertoires of EBV epitope-specific CD8 T cells were deep-sequenced at acute infection and at convalescence. The donors were a few individuals between 18 and 29 years old who had clinical acute infectious mononucleosis along with laboratory evidence of primary EBV infection. Heparinized peripheral blood was drawn at clinical presentation with mononucleosis symptoms and was drawn again about 6 months later. Ficoll-Paque density gradient centrifugation was used to isolate PBMCs.

Based on the germline V gene, the CDR1 and CDR2 sequences are MNHEY and SVGAGI. Relative to germline, V is missing 5 bases and J is missing 4 bases, with 7 bases of the junction outside any gene match. The CDR3 contains 15 residues, cysteine and phenylalanine counted. Only the CDR3 DNA stays, 45 bases, in frame from base 1. Points on this clone: No much larger clone exists at a distance of one base, and base qualities are not known.

The sequences come from EBV GLC epitope tetramer+ CD8+ T cells sorted from PBMCs, collected during acute infectious mononucleosis. In the paper's terms, the cell subset or site label means: CD8 T cells binding tetramer with EBV BMLF1 280-288 peptide (GLC-BM). The V gene is TRBV6-5 and the J gene is TRBJ2-3; 9 bases in the junction line up with TRBD2. This clonotype originated in a young woman with infectious mononucleosis caused by EBV. The DNA sequence is TGTGCCAGCAGTAATAGCGGGAGAGGCTCAGATACGCAGTATTTT. Its protein is CASSNSGRGSDTQYF.